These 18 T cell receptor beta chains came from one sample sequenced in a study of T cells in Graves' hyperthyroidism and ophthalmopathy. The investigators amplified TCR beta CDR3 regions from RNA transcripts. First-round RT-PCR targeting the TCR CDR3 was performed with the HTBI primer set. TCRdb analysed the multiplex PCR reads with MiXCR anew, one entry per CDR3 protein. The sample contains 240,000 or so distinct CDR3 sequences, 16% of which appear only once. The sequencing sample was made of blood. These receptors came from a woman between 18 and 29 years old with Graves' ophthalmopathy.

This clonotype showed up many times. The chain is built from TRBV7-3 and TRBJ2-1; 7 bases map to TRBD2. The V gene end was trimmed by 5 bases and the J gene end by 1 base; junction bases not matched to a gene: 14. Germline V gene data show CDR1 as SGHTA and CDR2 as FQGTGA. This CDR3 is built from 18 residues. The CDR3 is CASSRGVYGRGSYNEQFF. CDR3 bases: TGTGCCAGCAGCAGAGGCGTATACGGGCGGGGGTCCTACAATGAGCAGTTCTTC.

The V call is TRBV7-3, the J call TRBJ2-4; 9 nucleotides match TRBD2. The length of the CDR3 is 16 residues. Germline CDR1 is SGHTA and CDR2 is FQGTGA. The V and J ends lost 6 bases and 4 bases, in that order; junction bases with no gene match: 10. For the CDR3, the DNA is TGTGCCAGCAGTGGGAAGGCTAGCGGGGCTAAAAACATTCAGTACTTC. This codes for CASSGKASGAKNIQYF. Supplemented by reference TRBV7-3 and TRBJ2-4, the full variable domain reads GAGVSQTPSNKVTEKGKYVELRCDPISGHTALYWYRQSLGQGPEFLIYFQGTGAADDSGLPNDRFFAVRPEGSVSTLKIQRTERGDSAVYLCASSGKASGAKNIQYFGAGTRLSVL.

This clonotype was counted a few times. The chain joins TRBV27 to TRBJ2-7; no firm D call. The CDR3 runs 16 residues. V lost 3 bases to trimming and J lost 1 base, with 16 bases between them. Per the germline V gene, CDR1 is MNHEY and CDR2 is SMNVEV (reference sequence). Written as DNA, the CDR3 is TGTGCCAGCAGTTTGTTCGGGCCAGGAATTTCCTACGAGCAGTACTTC. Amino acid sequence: CASSLFGPGISYEQYF.

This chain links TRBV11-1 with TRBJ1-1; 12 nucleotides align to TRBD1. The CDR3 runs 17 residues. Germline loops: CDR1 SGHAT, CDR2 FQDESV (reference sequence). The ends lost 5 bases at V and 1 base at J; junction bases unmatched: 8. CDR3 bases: TGTGCCAGCAGCCCCCTGGGACAGGGGGCGCGGAACACTGAAGCTTTCTTT. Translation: CASSPLGQGARNTEAFF.

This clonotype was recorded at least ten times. The CDR3 region has the DNA TGTGCCGCCGGGACAGGGGGCAGGAATGAGCAGTTCTTC. Translation gives CAAGTGGRNEQFF. This chain connects TRBV10-3 to TRBJ2-1; 12 nucleotides line up with TRBD1. Trimming removed 11 bases from V and 7 bases from J; junction bases left unmatched: 6. The CDR3 is made up of 13 amino acids. Germline CDR1 reads ENHRY; CDR2 reads SYGVKD.

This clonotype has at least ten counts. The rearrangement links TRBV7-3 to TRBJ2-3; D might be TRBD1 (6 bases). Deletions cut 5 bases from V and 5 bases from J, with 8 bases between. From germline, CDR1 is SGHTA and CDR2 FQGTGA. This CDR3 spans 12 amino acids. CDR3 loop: CASSPDRDTQYF. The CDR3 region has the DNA TGTGCCAGCAGCCCGGACAGAGATACGCAGTATTTT.

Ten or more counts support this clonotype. The CDR3 region is CSAKTLAGGSSTDTQYF. The CDR3 DNA reads TGCAGTGCTAAAACTCTAGCGGGGGGTTCTAGCACAGATACGCAGTATTTT. The chain has TRBV20-1 and TRBJ2-3, with 11 nucleotides matching TRBD2. J lost 0 bases, V lost 4 bases, and 9 bases had no gene match. Per the germline V gene, CDR1 is DFQATT and CDR2 is SNEGSKA (reference sequence). The CDR3 runs to 17 residues.

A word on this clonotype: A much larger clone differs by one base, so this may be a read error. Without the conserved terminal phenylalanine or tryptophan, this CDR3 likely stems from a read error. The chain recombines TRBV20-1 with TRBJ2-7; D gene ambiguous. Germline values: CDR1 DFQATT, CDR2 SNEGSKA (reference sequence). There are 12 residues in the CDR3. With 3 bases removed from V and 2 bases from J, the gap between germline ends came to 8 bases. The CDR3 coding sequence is TGCAGTGCTAGGGGGATTACCTACGAGCAGTACCTC. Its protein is CSARGITYEQYL.

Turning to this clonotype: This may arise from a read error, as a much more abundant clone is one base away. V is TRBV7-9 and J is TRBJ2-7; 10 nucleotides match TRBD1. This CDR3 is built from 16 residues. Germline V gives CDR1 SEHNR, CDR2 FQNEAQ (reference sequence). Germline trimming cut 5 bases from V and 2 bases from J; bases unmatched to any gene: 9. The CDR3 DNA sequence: TGTGCCAGCAGCACGAGCCGGGACAGGGGAGCCTACGAGCAGTACTTC. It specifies CASSTSRDRGAYEQYF.

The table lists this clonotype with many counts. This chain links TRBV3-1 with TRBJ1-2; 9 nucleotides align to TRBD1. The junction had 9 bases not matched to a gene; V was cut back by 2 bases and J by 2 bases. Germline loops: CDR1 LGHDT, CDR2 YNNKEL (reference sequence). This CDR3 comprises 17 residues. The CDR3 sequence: CASSQSTGTGRNYGYTF. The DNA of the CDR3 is TGTGCCAGCAGCCAAAGTACCGGGACAGGGAGGAACTATGGCTACACCTTC. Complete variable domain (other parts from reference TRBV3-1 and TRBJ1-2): DTAVSQTPKYLVTQMGNDKSIKCEQNLGHDTMYWYKQDSKKFLKIMFSYNNKELIINETVPNRFSPKSPDKAHLNLHINSLELGDSAVYFCASSQSTGTGRNYGYTFGSGTRLTVV.

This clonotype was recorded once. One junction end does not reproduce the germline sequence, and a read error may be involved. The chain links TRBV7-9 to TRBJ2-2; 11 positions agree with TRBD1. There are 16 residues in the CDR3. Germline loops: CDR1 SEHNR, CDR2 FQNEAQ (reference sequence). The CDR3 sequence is CASATGQGARNGGLFF. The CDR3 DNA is TGTGCCAGCGCCACCGGACAGGGGGCTCGTAACGGGGGGCTGTTTTTT. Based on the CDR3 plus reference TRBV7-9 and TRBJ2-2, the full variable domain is DTGVSQNPRHKITKRGQNVTFRCDPISEHNRLYWYRQTLGQGPEFLTYFQNEAQLEKSRLLSDRFSAERPKGSFSTLEIQRTEQGDSAMYLCASATGQGARNGGLFFGEGSRLTVL.

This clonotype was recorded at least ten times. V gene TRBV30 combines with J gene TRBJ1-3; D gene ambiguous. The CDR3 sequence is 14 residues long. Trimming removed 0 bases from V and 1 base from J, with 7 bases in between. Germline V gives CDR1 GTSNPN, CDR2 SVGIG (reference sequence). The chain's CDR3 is CAWSVERSGNTIYF. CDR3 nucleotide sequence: TGTGCCTGGAGTGTGGAGCGATCTGGAAACACCATATATTTT. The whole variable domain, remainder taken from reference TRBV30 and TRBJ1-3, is SQTIHQWPATLVQPVGSPLSLECTVEGTSNPNLYWYRQAAGRGLQLLFYSVGIGQISSEVPQNLSASRPQDRQFILSSKKLLLSDSGFYLCAWSVERSGNTIYFGEGSWLTVV.

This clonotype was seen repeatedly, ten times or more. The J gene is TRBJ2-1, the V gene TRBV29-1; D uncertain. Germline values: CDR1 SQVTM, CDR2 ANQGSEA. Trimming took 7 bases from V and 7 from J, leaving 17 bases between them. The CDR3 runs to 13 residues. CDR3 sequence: CSGCAISSNEQFF. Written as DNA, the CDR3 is TGCAGCGGATGCGCGATCAGCAGTAATGAGCAGTTCTTC.

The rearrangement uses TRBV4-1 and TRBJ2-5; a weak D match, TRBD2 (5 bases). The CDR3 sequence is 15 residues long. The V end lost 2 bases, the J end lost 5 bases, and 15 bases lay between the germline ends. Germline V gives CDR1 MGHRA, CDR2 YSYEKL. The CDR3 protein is CASSQTETIGETQYF. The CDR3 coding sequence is TGCGCCAGCAGCCAAACCGAGACTATCGGGGAGACCCAGTACTTC.

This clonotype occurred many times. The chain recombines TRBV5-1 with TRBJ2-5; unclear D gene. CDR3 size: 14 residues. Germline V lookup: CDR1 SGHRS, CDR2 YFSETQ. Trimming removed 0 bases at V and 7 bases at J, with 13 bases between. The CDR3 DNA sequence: TGCGCCAGCAGCTTGGCCGGCAGGTCAGGGACCCAGTACTTC. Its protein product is CASSLAGRSGTQYF.

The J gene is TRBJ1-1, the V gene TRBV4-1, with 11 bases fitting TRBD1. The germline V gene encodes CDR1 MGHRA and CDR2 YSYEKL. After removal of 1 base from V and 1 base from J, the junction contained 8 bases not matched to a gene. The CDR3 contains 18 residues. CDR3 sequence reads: CASSQGTGQGAKNTEAFF. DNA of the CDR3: TGCGCCAGCAGCCAAGGAACAGGACAGGGGGCAAAGAACACTGAAGCTTTCTTT.

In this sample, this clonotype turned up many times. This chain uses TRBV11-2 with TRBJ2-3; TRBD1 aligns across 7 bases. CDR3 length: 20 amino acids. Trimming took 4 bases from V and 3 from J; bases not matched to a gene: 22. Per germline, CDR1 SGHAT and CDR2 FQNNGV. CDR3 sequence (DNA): TGTGCCAGCAGCTCCCACCGCTATTATGACAGGGAGAACTTTACAGATACGCAGTATTTT. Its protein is CASSSHRYYDRENFTDTQYF.

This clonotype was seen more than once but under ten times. Here the CDR3 reads CASSIQGAGNEQFF. DNA of the CDR3: TGTGCCAGCAGCATACAGGGGGCCGGTAATGAGCAGTTCTTC. The chain links TRBV7-3 to TRBJ2-1; 9 nucleotides agree with TRBD1. The CDR3 extends over 14 amino acids. V lost 5 bases, J lost 7 bases, and 6 bases stayed unmatched. Looked up from germline, CDR1 is SGHTA and CDR2 is FQGTGA.